This T cell receptor beta chain stems from a study of shared clonotypes between healthy human individuals. Study outcomes and limitations: It was expected that sequencing depth would affect clonotype sharing among donors.

Assay: immunoSEQ multiplex PCR; the TCRdb copy retains only in-frame clones and omits some. Of 760,000 or so clones listed, just over 95% are singletons. This clone appeared once. Its target is not known. Other DNA sequences in the sample encode the same CDR3. With 3 bases removed from V and 3 bases from J, the gap between germline ends came to 12 bases. The CDR3 is made up of 15 amino acids. The V gene's germline CDR1 is MNHEY and CDR2 SMNVEV (reference sequence). Terminally differentiated effector memory CD45RA+ cells were left out of the naive CD8 fraction, which was CD45RO-negative and positively selected for CCR7.

The chain has TRBV27 and TRBJ2-1, with D hard to call. The sequence was collected from a man aged 25 to 40 in good health. The sequencing sample was made of naive CD8+ T cells sorted from blood. The CDR3, as DNA: TGTGCCAGCAGTTTCGGCGGTGGAAGCTACAATGAGCAGTTCTTC. This encodes CASSFGGGSYNEQFF.